The 6 T cell receptor beta chains below come from one sample, sequenced in a study of human T cells and chemical hapten exposure. Each CDR3 protein is one row after TCRdb ran MiXCR on the RACE reads. Among some 250,000 distinct CDR3 sequences listed, around 7.3% were seen once. As to time point: pre-sensitization, week 0. Regarding treatment: therapeutic diphenylcyclopropenone sensitization with weekly scalp DPC. The sequencing here drew on whole blood, taken in connection with sensitization to the hapten diphenylcyclopropenone (DPC). The source is a man younger than 35 with alopecia areata. Some clones in this sample may be carry-over from other donors' samples.

J is TRBJ2-5 and V is TRBV6-2 or TRBV6-3; D not resolved. Between the trimmed V and J ends, which lost 6 bases and 0 bases, there was a span of 5 bases. Germline assignment: CDR1 MNHEY and CDR2 SVGEGT. This CDR3 has 12 residues. CDR3 bases: TGTGCCAGCAGGGAAGACCAAGAGACCCAGTACTTC. Translating gives CASREDQETQYF.

This clonotype has just a few counts. This rearrangement joins TRBV27 to TRBJ2-7; no clear D. Per the germline V gene, CDR1 is MNHEY and CDR2 is SMNVEV (reference sequence). The CDR3 runs 14 residues. V lost 2 bases, J lost 0 bases, and 8 bases lay in between. Here the CDR3 reads CASSLLGYSYEQYF. The CDR3 region has the DNA TGTGCCAGCAGTTTACTAGGGTACTCCTACGAGCAGTACTTC.

This clonotype was seen ten or more times. V usage is TRBV6-5 and J usage is TRBJ1-1, with D unresolved. Germline-derived CDR1 and CDR2 are MNHEY and SVGAGI. The CDR3 runs 14 residues. The V end lost 0 bases, the J end lost 2 bases, and 7 bases lay between the germline ends. The CDR3 sequence: CASSYSAGNTEAFF. The CDR3 DNA sequence: TGTGCCAGCAGTTACTCGGCAGGAAACACTGAAGCTTTCTTT.

Only a few counts were recorded for this clonotype. The chain links TRBV29-1 to TRBJ2-7; 11 positions agree with TRBD1. The CDR3 contains 14 residues. The germline V gene encodes CDR1 SQVTM and CDR2 ANQGSEA. V lost 3 bases to trimming and J lost 4 bases; unmatched junction nucleotides: 5. CDR3 amino acids: CSVEFRDRGYEQYF. The CDR3 nucleotides are TGCAGCGTTGAGTTTCGGGACAGGGGGTACGAGCAGTACTTC.

The chain combines TRBV20-1 with TRBJ1-1, with 7 bases lining up with TRBD1. V trimming: 0 bases; J trimming: 3 bases; junction bases outside the gene matches: 7. Germline values: CDR1 DFQATT, CDR2 SNEGSKA (reference sequence). The CDR3 spans 15 residues. The DNA of the CDR3 is TGCAGTGCTAGAGATCTGACAGGGAGGTACACTGAAGCTTTCTTT. Protein product: CSARDLTGRYTEAFF.

This clonotype appeared a few times. The chain joins TRBV7-8 to TRBJ2-3; D gene uncertain. V was clipped by 5 bases and J by 6 bases, with 6 bases between them. The CDR3 is made up of 11 amino acids. The V gene's germline CDR1 is SGHVS and CDR2 FQNEAQ. Here the CDR3 DNA reads TGTGCCAGCAGCCACCCGGATACGCAGTATTTT. Protein: CASSHPDTQYF.